The sequence of this TCR beta chain was determined in a study of long-term antiretroviral therapy in people with HIV. A minimum of one pre-ART and two post-ART PBMC samples existed for each donor. This CDR3 comprises 14 residues. Germline CDR1 is SEHNR and CDR2 is FQNEAQ (reference sequence). V shed 1 base and J shed 7 bases, with 11 bases lying between them. Version v3.0 of the immunoSEQ assay was performed at survey level. Samples were sequenced targeting 40,000-50,000 T-cell genomes each. Method: immunoSEQ multiplex PCR; TCRdb's copy keeps in-frame clones and lacks some. The table includes some 12,000 clones, roughly 82% detected once. A few counts support this clone.

The sample in question was unsorted PBMCs, obtained roughly 8 years after starting antiretroviral therapy. The sequence was collected from a man aged 45 to 65 with HIV. This sequence joins TRBV7-9 and TRBJ2-1, with D unresolved. Here the CDR3 DNA reads TGTGCCAGCAGCTTAGAGCTAATGGGGAATGAGCAGTTCTTC. Amino acids: CASSLELMGNEQFF.